A selection of T cell receptor beta chains follows, all from one sample in a study of CXCR3-negative and CXCR3-positive naive CD8 T cells. For each CDR3 protein, TCRdb gives one entry from its re-call of the 5' RACE reads, without DNA. Its table lists around 140,000 distinct CDR3 sequences. Sequencing input: naive CXCR3+ CD8+ T cells from blood. The receptors were sampled from a human donor in good health. Some clones in this sample may be carry-over from other donors' samples. CDR3s include the opening cysteine and the closing phenylalanine or tryptophan.

v_gene: TRBV4-1; j_gene: TRBJ2-5; CDR3aa: CASSRKGGETQYF
v_gene: TRBV20-1; j_gene: TRBJ1-1; CDR3aa: CSARGGLGTEAFF
v_gene: TRBV10-3; j_gene: TRBJ1-1; CDR3aa: CAISDNPRTTMNTEAFF
v_gene: TRBV7-9; j_gene: TRBJ2-5; CDR3aa: CASSLWSADLYQETQYF
v_gene: TRBV20-1; j_gene: TRBJ2-2; CDR3aa: CSAPKTSGRALGTGELFF
v_gene: TRBV27; j_gene: TRBJ1-2; CDR3aa: CASSLSSGGPYGYTF
v_gene: TRBV28; j_gene: TRBJ2-7; CDR3aa: CASMGQASYEQYF
v_gene: TRBV3-1; j_gene: TRBJ2-7; CDR3aa: CASSPVGYEQYF
v_gene: TRBV14; j_gene: TRBJ1-4; CDR3aa: CASSQGFRLLNEKLFF
v_gene: TRBV5-1; j_gene: TRBJ1-1; CDR3aa: CASSFSQGAGTEAFF
v_gene: TRBV5-1; j_gene: TRBJ1-2; CDR3aa: CASSLEGYGYTF
v_gene: TRBV2; j_gene: TRBJ2-7; CDR3aa: CASTPGGSSYEQYF
v_gene: TRBV14; j_gene: TRBJ2-7; CDR3aa: CASSQAAYEQYF
v_gene: TRBV15; j_gene: TRBJ2-7; CDR3aa: CATSRVANLAHEQYF
v_gene: TRBV9; j_gene: TRBJ2-1; CDR3aa: CASSVLSSGGDHEQFF
v_gene: TRBV10-3; j_gene: TRBJ2-7; CDR3aa: CAISVGGSYEQYF
v_gene: TRBV4-1; j_gene: TRBJ2-1; CDR3aa: CASSPTVFSYNEQFF
v_gene: TRBV28; j_gene: TRBJ2-7; CDR3aa: CASSLRTLEQYF
v_gene: TRBV11-2; j_gene: TRBJ2-1; CDR3aa: CASSLGTAYNEQFF
v_gene: TRBV6-5; j_gene: TRBJ2-1; CDR3aa: CASSYSSEQFF
v_gene: TRBV14; j_gene: TRBJ2-5; CDR3aa: CASSQEFLETQYF
v_gene: TRBV6-5; j_gene: TRBJ2-1; CDR3aa: CASSYPLGPQFF